Listed here are 21 T cell receptor beta chains from one sample, sequenced in a study of blood T cell repertoires in COVID-19. TCRdb's table, derived via immunoSEQ multiplex PCR, lists solely in-frame clones and lacks some. This sample has some 260,000 clones, with about 70% found just once. Sequencing was done on a sample of peripheral blood. All receptors derive from an elderly woman with acute or convalescent COVID-19.

The J gene is TRBJ2-5, the V gene TRBV11-1; the D gene is possibly TRBD1 (5 bases). The germline V gene has CDR1 SGHAT and CDR2 FQDESV (reference sequence). V gave up 2 bases and J gave up 5 bases, with 15 bases separating them. The length of the CDR3 is 15 residues. CDR3 sequence (DNA): TGTGCCAGCAGCTTAAGGCAGGGATCGCGGGAGACCCAGTACTTC. Its translation is CASSLRQGSRETQYF.

The rearrangement uses TRBV2 and TRBJ1-2; a possible D gene is TRBD1 (6 bases). The CDR3 spans 14 residues. V was pared by 4 bases and J by 2 bases, with 11 bases between. The germline CDR1 and CDR2 sequences are SNHLY and FYNNEI. The CDR3 DNA reads TGTGCCAGCAGTGGAGGAAGGGGGAACTATGGCTACACCTTC. It specifies CASSGGRGNYGYTF.

This chain links TRBV7-9 with TRBJ2-1, with D perhaps matching TRBD2 (7 bases). Germline loops: CDR1 SEHNR, CDR2 FQNEAQ (reference sequence). The CDR3 spans 17 residues. V lost 5 bases, J lost 4 bases, and 21 bases lay in between. For the CDR3, the DNA is TGTGCCAGCAGCCCTAGGGGGGGGGCCCTAGGGTACAATGAGCAGTTCTTC. Encoded protein: CASSPRGGALGYNEQFF.

A single count supports this clone. The V gene is TRBV15, the J gene TRBJ1-4, with TRBD1 matching over 9 bases. Unmatched junction bases numbered 11, after V lost 1 base and J lost 8 bases. Germline loops: CDR1 LNHNV, CDR2 YYDKDF (reference sequence). The CDR3 runs 17 residues. The CDR3 DNA reads as TGTGCCACCAGCAGAGGTTTTGGAACAGGGGGCGCGGAAAAACTGTTTTTT. Amino acid sequence: CATSRGFGTGGAEKLFF.

The CDR3 nucleotides are TGTGCCAGCAGTACCCCTGGCAGGGATACCGAGCAGTACTTC. Amino acid sequence: CASSTPGRDTEQYF. V gene TRBV6-5 combines with J gene TRBJ2-7; a weak D match, TRBD1 (5 bases). CDR3 length: 14 amino acids. Per the germline V gene, CDR1 is MNHEY and CDR2 is SVGAGI. Trimming cost V 5 bases and J 6 bases, with 17 bases left between them.

The genes are TRBV29-1 and TRBJ1-1; TRBD1 matches 12 bases. Germline V gives CDR1 SQVTM, CDR2 ANQGSEA. V shed 4 bases and J 4 bases; nucleotides not matched to a gene: 10. This CDR3 is 16 amino acids long. In DNA, the CDR3 is TGCAGCGTTGCGGGACAGGGGGCCGAGGTGCGCACTGAAGCTTTCTTT. This encodes CSVAGQGAEVRTEAFF.

This chain uses TRBV29-1 with TRBJ1-1; D might be TRBD1 (5 bases). The germline V gene encodes CDR1 SQVTM and CDR2 ANQGSEA. The CDR3 has 12 residues. Trimming shortened V by 3 bases and J by 4 bases, and 9 bases separated the two germline ends. The CDR3 bases are TGCAGCGTTGATGACGGGGGCACTGAAGCTTTCTTT. Amino acid sequence: CSVDDGGTEAFF.

This clone has more than one count but fewer than ten. The V gene is TRBV9, the J gene TRBJ2-1, with 12 positions matching TRBD2. V gave up 3 bases and J gave up 0 bases; unmatched junction bases: 10. The germline V gene has CDR1 SGDLS and CDR2 YYNGEE. The CDR3 totals 19 residues. CDR3 residues: CASSAGLAGQTSSYNEQFF. The CDR3 DNA sequence: TGTGCCAGCAGCGCGGGACTAGCGGGCCAAACGAGCTCCTACAATGAGCAGTTCTTC.

J is TRBJ1-1 and V is TRBV19; TRBD1 matches at 8 bases. The CDR3 runs to 14 residues. J gave up 1 base and V 5 bases, and 3 bases lay outside the gene matches. Looked up from germline, CDR1 is LNHDA and CDR2 is SQIVND (reference sequence). DNA for the CDR3: TGTGCCAGTAGTGTGACAGGGGCGAACACTGAAGCTTTCTTT. As protein: CASSVTGANTEAFF.

V usage is TRBV29-1 and J usage is TRBJ2-3; 8 bases line up with TRBD2. This CDR3 has 14 residues. Germline values: CDR1 SQVTM, CDR2 ANQGSEA. V lost 4 bases and J lost 0; bases outside the gene matches: 3. Written as DNA, the CDR3 is TGCAGCGTTGGAGAGCGGGGGAGCACAGATACGCAGTATTTT. Translating it yields CSVGERGSTDTQYF.

The genes are TRBV5-4 and TRBJ2-3, with TRBD1 matching 8 bases. The germline gives CDR1 SGHNT, CDR2 YYREEE (reference sequence). The CDR3 has 16 residues. The junction had 6 bases not matched to a gene; V was cut back by 2 bases and J by 1 base. The CDR3 sequence: CASSFADRGGTDTQYF. The CDR3 DNA sequence: TGTGCCAGCAGCTTCGCAGACAGGGGTGGCACAGATACGCAGTATTTT.

The chain employs TRBV5-1 and TRBJ2-7; the match to TRBD1 covers 7 bases. This CDR3 comprises 15 residues. Per germline, CDR1 SGHRS and CDR2 YFSETQ. Trimming cost V 0 bases and J 2 bases; bases outside gene matches: 5. The DNA of the CDR3 is TGCGCCAGCAGCTTGGCCGAGACAGGGCCCTACGAGCAGTACTTC. This codes for CASSLAETGPYEQYF. Looking up the rest from reference TRBV5-1 and TRBJ2-7 gives the full variable domain: KAGVTQTPRYLIKTRGQQVTLSCSPISGHRSVSWYQQTPGQGLQFLFEYFSETQRNKGNFPGRFSGRQFSNSRSEMNVSTLELGDSALYLCASSLAETGPYEQYFGPGTRLTVT.

The chain joins TRBV4-1 to TRBJ1-2; perhaps TRBD1 as D (6 bases). The germline V gene encodes CDR1 MGHRA and CDR2 YSYEKL. This CDR3 comprises 14 residues. Trimming removed 2 bases at V and 8 bases at J, with 15 bases between. This chain's CDR3 is CASSQSPGGDGYTF. CDR3 nucleotides: TGCGCCAGCAGCCAATCCCCGGGGGGCGACGGCTACACCTTC.

The chain couples TRBV2 to TRBJ1-1; D may be TRBD1 (6 bases). Germline V lookup: CDR1 SNHLY, CDR2 FYNNEI. This CDR3 is 14 amino acids long. V was shortened by 7 bases and J by 1 base, with 13 bases between the two germline ends. Here the CDR3 reads CASITQGQNTEAFF. The DNA for the CDR3 is TGTGCCAGCATTACCCAGGGGCAGAACACTGAAGCTTTCTTT.

The CDR3 coding sequence is TGCGCCAGCAGCCAACGACAGGTTAACGTTAATGAAAAACTGTTTTTT. Its protein product is CASSQRQVNVNEKLFF. The chain carries TRBV4-1 and TRBJ1-4; a weak D match, TRBD1 (6 bases). CDR1 MGHRA and CDR2 YSYEKL come from the germline V gene. This CDR3 spans 16 amino acids. Trimming left V 2 bases short and J 4 bases short, with 14 bases between.

The J gene is TRBJ2-5, the V gene TRBV5-6, with 12 bases lining up with TRBD2. Germline V CDR1 and CDR2: SGHDT, YYEEEE. Unmatched junction bases numbered 12, after V lost 2 bases and J lost 4 bases. The CDR3 length is 18 residues. The CDR3 sequence: CASSLRLAGGRSGETQYF. CDR3 bases: TGTGCCAGCAGCTTACGGCTAGCGGGAGGGCGATCAGGAGAGACCCAGTACTTC.

This rearrangement joins TRBV7-9 to TRBJ1-4, with 10 bases that match TRBD1. V shed 4 bases and J 16 bases; nucleotides not matched to a gene: 12. The CDR3 extends over 14 amino acids. Looked up from germline, CDR1 is SEHNR and CDR2 is FQNEAQ (reference sequence). In nucleotides, the CDR3 is TGTGCCAGCAGCTCGGGACAGGGGCGGGGGGGGAGGTTTTTT. Translated, it gives CASSSGQGRGGRFF.

This clone has just one count. The chain has TRBV12-3 or TRBV12-4 and TRBJ2-2; no clear D. V gave up 11 bases and J gave up 2 bases, with 12 bases separating them. There are 13 residues in the CDR3. The CDR3 here is CAVRQTNTGELFF. The CDR3, as DNA: TGTGCCGTACGTCAGACAAACACCGGGGAGCTGTTTTTT.

The J gene is TRBJ2-3, the V gene TRBV12-5, with 7 bases identical to TRBD1. CDR1 LGHNT and CDR2 FRNRAP come from the germline V gene. Trimming at V came to 0 bases and at J to 3 bases, leaving 12 bases not matched to a gene. This CDR3 comprises 18 residues. The CDR3 DNA is TGTGCTAGTGGTTTGGTCATCGACGGGACAGTCTCAACAGATACGCAGTATTTT. Translated, it gives CASGLVIDGTVSTDTQYF.

The table lists this clone with a count of one. This sequence joins TRBV5-5 and TRBJ1-2; 7 bases line up with TRBD1. The length of the CDR3 is 14 residues. The V segment lost 4 bases and the J segment 3 bases; nucleotides outside the gene matches: 6. Germline CDR1 is SGHKS and CDR2 is YYEKEE (reference sequence). CDR3 bases: TGTGCCAGCAGCCCCCCACAGGGGTACTATGGCTACACCTTC. Its translation: CASSPPQGYYGYTF. Filled out from reference TRBV5-5 and TRBJ1-2, the complete variable domain reads DAGVTQSPTHLIKTRGQQVTLRCSPISGHKSVSWYQQVLGQGPQFIFQYYEKEERGRGNFPDRFSARQFPNYSSELNVNALLLGDSALYLCASSPPQGYYGYTFGSGTRLTVV.

This clone showed up just a few times. The J gene is TRBJ2-7, the V gene TRBV2; D not certain. CDR1 is SNHLY, CDR2 FYNNEI, per germline. Trimming removed 0 bases at V and 4 bases at J, with 16 bases between. The CDR3 has 16 amino acids. The CDR3 loop reads CASSEALARGIYEQYF. For the CDR3, the DNA is TGTGCCAGCAGTGAAGCGCTCGCGAGAGGAATTTACGAGCAGTACTTC.